The sequence of this TCR beta chain was determined in a study of neoadjuvant nivolumab and ipilimumab in lung cancer. Study background: The combination arm added day-1 ipilimumab 1 mg/kg to nivolumab 3 mg/kg on days 1, 15, 29. Study observations and caveats: Only a single major-pathologic-response sample was available for clonality analysis. A small number of samples were TCR sequenced. From pretherapy to surgery, tumor richness and clonality rose with dual therapy.

TCRdb's copy holds only in-frame clones and misses some; the assay was immunoSEQ multiplex PCR. The table includes roughly 4,500 clones, less than 85% detected once. The CDR3 consists of 13 residues. Trimming stripped 1 base from V and 0 bases from J, with 3 bases between. CDR1 and CDR2 (germline): SGHTA, FQGNSA. Remarks on this clone: The target antigen is unknown.

The chain links TRBV7-2 to TRBJ1-1; D remains unclear. This sample comprised tumor tissue, obtained after neoadjuvant nivolumab, alone or with ipilimumab, at or shortly before surgery. The sequence derives from an adult with non-small cell lung cancer. In DNA, the CDR3 is TGTGCCAGCAGCTTAGAAGTGAACACTGAAGCTTTCTTT. This sequence encodes CASSLEVNTEAFF.